The T cell receptor beta chain under discussion was sequenced for a study of early T cells in non-severe SARS-CoV-2 infection. This clonotype has a handful of counts. Germline V gene lookup returns CDR1 SGHTA and CDR2 FQGNSA. This CDR3 region has 17 residues. The ends were cut back, 5 bases at V and 0 bases at J, with 14 bases in the middle. Attachment of unique molecular identifiers was made to individual cDNA molecules. Via MiXCR, TCRdb re-called the 5' RACE reads, giving one row per CDR3 protein. The sample records roughly 60,000 distinct CDR3 sequences, roughly 8.4% being singletons. Sequenced sample: whole blood. This chain uses TRBV7-2 with TRBJ1-6; TRBD1 might be the D (5 bases). The clonotype was recovered from an adult who was a healthcare worker with PCR-confirmed SARS-CoV-2 infection or an uninfected control (not recorded which). The CDR3 sequence is CASSRLGAVSYNSPLHF. DNA for the CDR3: TGTGCCAGCAGCCGCCTTGGGGCCGTCTCCTATAATTCACCCCTCCACTTT. Variable domain in full (rest from reference TRBV7-2 and TRBJ1-6): GAGVSQSPSNKVTEKGKDVELRCDPISGHTALYWYRQSLGQGLEFLIYFQGNSAPDKSGLPSDRFSAERTGGSVSTLTIQRTQQEDSAVYLCASSRLGAVSYNSPLHFGNGTRLTVT.